The 21 T cell receptor beta chains below were found in one sample sequenced in a study of shared clonotypes between healthy human individuals. Profiled with immunoSEQ multiplex PCR; TCRdb holds only in-frame clones, not every one. The repertoire consists of approximately 840,000 clones, with about 96% occurring once and the leading ten covering about 0.21%. The naive CD8 population came from CD45RO-negative cells selected for CCR7, without terminally differentiated effector memory CD45RA+ cells. Sample: naive CD8+ T cells sorted from blood. These receptors were obtained from a man aged 25 to 45 in good health.

V usage is TRBV4-3 and J usage is TRBJ2-6; D not certain. Germline V gene sequence: CDR1 LGHNA, CDR2 YSLEER. The V end was cut by 4 bases, the J end by 0 bases, with 19 bases between. The CDR3 runs 19 residues. The CDR3 DNA reads as TGCGCCAGCAGCCCGAAGGCTGGGGTCTATCGCTCTGGGGCCAACGTCCTGACTTTC. This encodes CASSPKAGVYRSGANVLTF.

Worth noting for this clone: The same CDR3 is also encoded by other DNA sequences in this sample. The chain has TRBV15 and TRBJ2-1, with TRBD1 matching 7 bases. With V trimmed by 3 bases and J by 8 bases, 4 bases remained unmatched. CDR1 LNHNV and CDR2 YYDKDF come from the germline V gene (reference sequence). This CDR3 region has 13 residues. The chain's CDR3 is CATSRDRRDEQFF. The CDR3 DNA reads as TGTGCCACCAGCAGGGACAGGCGGGATGAGCAGTTCTTC.

For this clone: The germline gene is not matched at one end of the junction; a read error may be the cause. The DNA of the CDR3 is TGTGCCAGCAGTTCTAACCGGGACAGGGTTGGAGACACCATATATTTT. It translates to CASSSNRDRVGDTIYF. The genes are TRBV6-6 and TRBJ1-3; 9 bases fit TRBD1. CDR1 MNHNY and CDR2 SVGAGI come from the germline V gene (reference sequence). The CDR3 contains 16 residues.

The J gene is TRBJ2-7, the V gene TRBV27; 9 bases are a match to TRBD2. The CDR3 has 12 amino acids. Per germline, CDR1 MNHEY and CDR2 SMNVEV (reference sequence). J lost 7 bases, V lost 5 bases, and 3 bases had no gene match. Written as DNA, the CDR3 is TGTGCCAGCAGTCGGCTAGCGGGGGAGCAGTACTTC. It codes for CASSRLAGEQYF.

V is TRBV29-1 and J is TRBJ2-1; D remains ambiguous. V gave up 2 bases and J gave up 4 bases, with 12 bases separating them. The germline V gene encodes CDR1 SQVTM and CDR2 ANQGSEA. The CDR3 extends over 14 amino acids. CDR3 in DNA: TGCAGCGTTGAACCCCCGACGGATTACAATGAGCAGTTCTTC. Amino acids: CSVEPPTDYNEQFF.

J is TRBJ2-5 and V is TRBV27; D possibly corresponds to TRBD2 (6 bases). The V end lost 0 bases, the J end lost 5 bases, and 13 bases lay between the germline ends. This CDR3 has 15 residues. Per the germline V gene, CDR1 is MNHEY and CDR2 is SMNVEV (reference sequence). CDR3 amino acids: CASSLSGGLRETQYF. CDR3 in DNA: TGTGCCAGCAGTTTATCGGGGGGATTGCGGGAGACCCAGTACTTC.

The rearrangement links TRBV10-2 to TRBJ2-7; TRBD2 matches at 10 bases. This CDR3 is built from 15 residues. J was trimmed by 5 bases and V by 4 bases; bases with no gene match: 8. Germline CDR1 reads WSHSY; CDR2 reads SAAADI. In DNA form, the CDR3 reads TGCGCCAGCAGTGCTCCTAGCGGGAGTAGAAACGAGCAGTACTTC. Protein sequence: CASSAPSGSRNEQYF.

The chain recombines TRBV10-2 with TRBJ2-7; the match to TRBD2 covers 12 bases. From germline, CDR1 is WSHSY and CDR2 SAAADI. This CDR3 comprises 17 residues. Trimming at V came to 1 base and at J to 1 base, leaving 5 bases not matched to a gene. CDR3 sequence (DNA): TGCGCCAGCAGTGAGTACGGGACTAGCGGGCTTTCCTACGAGCAGTACTTC. Translation gives CASSEYGTSGLSYEQYF.

V and J are TRBV4-3 and TRBJ2-2; D tentatively fits TRBD1 or TRBD2 (6 bases each). Trimming stripped 1 base from V and 4 bases from J, with 16 bases between. Per the germline V gene, CDR1 is LGHNA and CDR2 is YSLEER. The CDR3 is made up of 17 amino acids. The CDR3 sequence: CASSQVIAGEATGELFF. The CDR3 region has the DNA TGCGCCAGCAGCCAAGTTATAGCAGGGGAGGCCACCGGGGAGCTGTTTTTT.

The chain carries TRBV2 and TRBJ1-2; D remains unclear. Trimming removed 3 bases at V and 3 bases at J, with 8 bases between. CDR1 and CDR2 from the germline V gene are SNHLY and FYNNEI. The CDR3 is 13 residues long. CDR3 coding DNA: TGTGCCAGCAGTGATCGACTATACTATGGCTACACCTTC. This gives the protein CASSDRLYYGYTF.

V usage is TRBV2 and J usage is TRBJ1-1; D ambiguous. Per germline, CDR1 SNHLY and CDR2 FYNNEI. This CDR3 spans 13 amino acids. Trimming left V 8 bases short and J 8 bases short, with 18 bases between. In nucleotides, the CDR3 is TGTGCCAGCCCGGTGGGCCCACGCCGGGAAGCTTTCTTT. As protein: CASPVGPRREAFF.

V and J are TRBV7-9 and TRBJ2-7; the match to TRBD1 covers 7 bases. Germline CDR1 is SEHNR and CDR2 is FQNEAQ (reference sequence). CDR3 size: 15 residues. With V trimmed by 5 bases and J by 4 bases, 11 bases remained unmatched. The CDR3 loop reads CASSRRMKGAYEQYF. The CDR3 nucleotides are TGTGCCAGCAGCCGAAGGATGAAGGGGGCGTACGAGCAGTACTTC.

In its sample, this clone was seen once. The chain joins TRBV19 to TRBJ2-7; tentative D call: TRBD2 (6 bases). The length of the CDR3 is 15 residues. Germline V gene lookup returns CDR1 LNHDA and CDR2 SQIVND (reference sequence). Trimming removed 3 bases at V and 3 bases at J, with 15 bases between. The CDR3 region has the DNA TGTGCCAGTAGTATGGGAGGTTATCTTTTCTACGAGCAGTACTTC. Protein product: CASSMGGYLFYEQYF.

V is TRBV5-5 and J is TRBJ2-3; a possible D gene is TRBD1 (5 bases). The CDR3 totals 16 residues. Germline assignment: CDR1 SGHKS and CDR2 YYEKEE (reference sequence). Trimming left V 0 bases short and J 2 bases short, with 13 bases between. This CDR3 reads CASSLEWGRSTDTQYF. In nucleotides, the CDR3 is TGTGCCAGCAGCTTGGAATGGGGCAGGTCCACAGATACGCAGTATTTT.

CDR3 protein: CAWASFDQNTGELFF. The CDR3 DNA follows: TGTGCCTGGGCCTCATTCGACCAAAACACCGGGGAGCTGTTTTTT. V gene TRBV30 combines with J gene TRBJ2-2, with D hard to call. CDR1 and CDR2 (germline): GTSNPN, SVGIG (reference sequence). Trimming removed 5 bases at V and 2 bases at J, with 15 bases between. The CDR3 loop spans 15 amino acids.

The genes are TRBV4-1 and TRBJ2-7; 12 nucleotides agree with TRBD2. V shed 1 base, J shed 5 bases, and the junction held 3 bases outside the gene matches. The length of the CDR3 is 15 residues. Per the germline V gene, CDR1 is MGHRA and CDR2 is YSYEKL. As DNA, the CDR3 is TGCGCCAGCAGCCAAGGGACTAGCGGGATCGACGAGCAGTACTTC. This codes for CASSQGTSGIDEQYF.

This clone was picked up one time. The chain recombines TRBV6-1 with TRBJ2-7, with D maybe TRBD1 (5 bases). CDR3 length equals 13 residues. CDR1 and CDR2 (germline): MNHNS, SASEGT. Trimming stripped 7 bases from V and 4 bases from J, with 14 bases between. CDR3 sequence reads: CASTSTDWYEQYF. CDR3 in DNA: TGTGCCAGCACTTCGACAGACTGGTACGAGCAGTACTTC.

CDR3 sequence: CASSQVGEQYF. The CDR3 region has the DNA TGTGCCAGCAGCCAGGTTGGCGAGCAGTACTTC. V is TRBV5-4 and J is TRBJ2-7; no clear D gene. Trimming pared 4 bases from V and 6 bases from J, leaving 8 bases between. In germline, CDR1 is SGHNT, CDR2 YYREEE (reference sequence). The CDR3 runs to 11 residues.

This rearrangement joins TRBV27 to TRBJ2-7, with 9 bases identical to TRBD1. V gave up 3 bases and J gave up 5 bases; unmatched junction bases: 5. CDR3 length equals 14 residues. Germline CDR1 is MNHEY and CDR2 is SMNVEV (reference sequence). The DNA for the CDR3 is TGTGCCAGCAGTTTGATTGGGACAGGGAACGAGCAGTACTTC. This encodes CASSLIGTGNEQYF.

This chain uses TRBV28 with TRBJ2-2; 13 bases are shared with TRBD2. The CDR3 loop spans 17 amino acids. CDR1 is MDHEN and CDR2 is SYDVKM in the germline V gene. J was trimmed by 4 bases and V by 2 bases; bases with no gene match: 4. The CDR3 nucleotides read TGTGCCAGCAGTTTAGGGACTAGCGGGATCGGCACCGGGGAGCTGTTTTTT. Translated, it gives CASSLGTSGIGTGELFF. Looking up the rest from reference TRBV28 and TRBJ2-2 gives the full variable domain: DVKVTQSSRYLVKRTGEKVFLECVQDMDHENMFWYRQDPGLGLRLIYFSYDVKMKEKGDIPEGYSVSREKKERFSLILESASTNQTSMYLCASSLGTSGIGTGELFFGEGSRLTVL.

The V call is TRBV4-2, the J call TRBJ2-7; 10 bases agree with TRBD1. V shed 1 base, J shed 4 bases, and the junction held 7 bases outside the gene matches. Germline CDR1 LGHNA, CDR2 YNFKEQ. The CDR3 loop spans 16 amino acids. The CDR3 is CASSQGGQGGVYEQYF. CDR3 DNA sequence: TGTGCCAGCAGCCAAGGAGGACAGGGGGGGGTTTACGAGCAGTACTTC.